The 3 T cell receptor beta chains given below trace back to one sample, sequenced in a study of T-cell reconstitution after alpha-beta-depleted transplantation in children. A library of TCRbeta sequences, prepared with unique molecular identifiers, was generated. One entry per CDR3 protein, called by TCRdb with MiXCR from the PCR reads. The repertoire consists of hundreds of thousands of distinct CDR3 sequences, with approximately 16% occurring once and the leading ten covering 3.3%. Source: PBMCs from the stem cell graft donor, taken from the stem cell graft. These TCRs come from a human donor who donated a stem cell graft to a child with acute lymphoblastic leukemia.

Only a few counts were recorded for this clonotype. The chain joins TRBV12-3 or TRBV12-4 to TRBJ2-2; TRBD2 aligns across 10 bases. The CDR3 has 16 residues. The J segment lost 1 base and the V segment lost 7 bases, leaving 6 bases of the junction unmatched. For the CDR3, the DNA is TGTGCCAGCACAGGAGCGGGAGGGAAGAACACCGGGGAGCTGTTTTTT. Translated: CASTGAGGKNTGELFF.

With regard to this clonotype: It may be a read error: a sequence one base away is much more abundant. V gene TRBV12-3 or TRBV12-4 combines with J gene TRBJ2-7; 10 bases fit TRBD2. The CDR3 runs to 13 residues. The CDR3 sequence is CASCFSSGSEQYF. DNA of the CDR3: TGTGCCAGCTGTTTCTCTAGCGGGAGCGAGCAGTACTTC.

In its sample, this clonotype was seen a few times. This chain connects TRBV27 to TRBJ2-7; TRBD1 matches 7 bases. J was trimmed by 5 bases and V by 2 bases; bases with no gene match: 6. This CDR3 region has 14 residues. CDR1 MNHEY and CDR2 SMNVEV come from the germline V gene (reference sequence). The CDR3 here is CASSLERQGNEQYF. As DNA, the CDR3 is TGTGCCAGCAGTTTAGAGAGACAGGGCAACGAGCAGTACTTC.